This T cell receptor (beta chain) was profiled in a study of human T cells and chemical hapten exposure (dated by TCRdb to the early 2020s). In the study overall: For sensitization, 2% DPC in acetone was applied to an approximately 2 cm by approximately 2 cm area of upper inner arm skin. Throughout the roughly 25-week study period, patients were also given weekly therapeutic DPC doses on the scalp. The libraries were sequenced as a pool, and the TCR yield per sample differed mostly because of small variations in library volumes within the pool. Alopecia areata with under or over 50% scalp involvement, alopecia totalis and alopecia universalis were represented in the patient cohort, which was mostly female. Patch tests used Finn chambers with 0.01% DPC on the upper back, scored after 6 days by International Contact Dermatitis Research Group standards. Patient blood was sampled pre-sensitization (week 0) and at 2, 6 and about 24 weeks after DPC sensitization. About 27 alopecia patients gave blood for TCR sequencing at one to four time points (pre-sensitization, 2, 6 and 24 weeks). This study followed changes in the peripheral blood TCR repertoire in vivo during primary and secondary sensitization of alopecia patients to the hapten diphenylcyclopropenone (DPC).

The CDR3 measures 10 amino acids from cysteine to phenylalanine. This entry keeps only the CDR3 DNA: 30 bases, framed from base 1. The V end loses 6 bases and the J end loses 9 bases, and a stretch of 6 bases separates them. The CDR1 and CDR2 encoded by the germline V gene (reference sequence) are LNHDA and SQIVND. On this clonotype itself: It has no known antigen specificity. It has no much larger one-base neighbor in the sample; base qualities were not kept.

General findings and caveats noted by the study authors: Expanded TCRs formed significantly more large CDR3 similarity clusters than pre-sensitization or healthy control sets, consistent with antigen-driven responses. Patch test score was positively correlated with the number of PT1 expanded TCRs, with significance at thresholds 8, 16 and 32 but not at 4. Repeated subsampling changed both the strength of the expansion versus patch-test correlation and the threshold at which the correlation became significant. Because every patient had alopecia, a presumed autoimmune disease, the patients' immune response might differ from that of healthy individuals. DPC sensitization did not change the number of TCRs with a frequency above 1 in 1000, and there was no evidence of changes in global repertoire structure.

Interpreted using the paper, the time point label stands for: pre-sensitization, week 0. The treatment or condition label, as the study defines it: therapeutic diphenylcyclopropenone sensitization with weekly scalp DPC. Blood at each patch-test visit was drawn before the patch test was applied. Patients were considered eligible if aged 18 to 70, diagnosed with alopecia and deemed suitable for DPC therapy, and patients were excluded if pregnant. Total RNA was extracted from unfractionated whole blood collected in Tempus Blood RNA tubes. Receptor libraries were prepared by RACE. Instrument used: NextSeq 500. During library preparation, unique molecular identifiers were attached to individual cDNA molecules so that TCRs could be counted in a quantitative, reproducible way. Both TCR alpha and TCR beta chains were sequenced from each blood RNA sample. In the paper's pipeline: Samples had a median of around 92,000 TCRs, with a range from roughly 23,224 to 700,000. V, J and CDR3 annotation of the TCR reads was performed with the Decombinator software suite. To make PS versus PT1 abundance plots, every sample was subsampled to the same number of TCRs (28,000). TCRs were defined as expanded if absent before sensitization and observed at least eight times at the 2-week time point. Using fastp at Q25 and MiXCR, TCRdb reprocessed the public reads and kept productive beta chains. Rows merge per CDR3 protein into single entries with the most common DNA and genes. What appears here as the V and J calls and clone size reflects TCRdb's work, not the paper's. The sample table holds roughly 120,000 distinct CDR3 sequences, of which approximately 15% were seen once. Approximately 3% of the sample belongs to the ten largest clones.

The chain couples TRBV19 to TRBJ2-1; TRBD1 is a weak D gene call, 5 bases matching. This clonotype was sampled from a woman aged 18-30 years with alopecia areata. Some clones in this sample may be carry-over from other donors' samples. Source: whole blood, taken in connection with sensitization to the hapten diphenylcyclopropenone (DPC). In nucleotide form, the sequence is TGTGCCAGTAGAGGGGCTGAGCAGTTCTTC. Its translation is CASRGAEQFF.